The 19 T cell receptor beta chains reported below all come from one sample, sequenced in a study of T-cell reconstitution after alpha-beta-depleted transplantation in children. The TCRbeta library incorporated unique molecular identifiers. Each CDR3 protein gets one entry after TCRdb re-called the PCR reads with MiXCR. The sample lists under 350,000 distinct CDR3 sequences; more than 8% were seen once. Sample: PBMCs from the stem cell graft donor, taken from the stem cell graft. Source of these receptors: a human donor who donated a stem cell graft to a child with SCID.

In this sample, this clonotype turned up many times. The gene calls are TRBV20-1 and TRBJ2-1; D not certain. The germline V gene has CDR1 DFQATT and CDR2 SNEGSKA (reference sequence). The CDR3 has 13 residues. Trimming left V 1 base short and J 7 bases short, with 11 bases between. DNA of the CDR3: TGCAGTGCTAGAGGCCCCTTGGGAAATGAGCAGTTCTTC. This gives the protein CSARGPLGNEQFF.

V gene TRBV6-1 combines with J gene TRBJ2-7, with TRBD1 identical over 9 bases. This CDR3 spans 13 amino acids. The V gene end was trimmed by 10 bases and the J gene end by 2 bases; junction bases not matched to a gene: 6. Germline V CDR1 and CDR2: MNHNS, SASEGT. CDR3 amino acids: CATSGTGPYEQYF. CDR3 sequence (DNA): TGTGCCACCTCGGGGACAGGGCCCTACGAGCAGTACTTC.

This clonotype was counted only a few times. The chain carries TRBV11-2 and TRBJ2-1; TRBD2 matches 10 bases. V was pared by 3 bases and J by 5 bases, with 4 bases of the junction left unmatched. This CDR3 spans 15 amino acids. Germline-derived CDR1 and CDR2 are SGHAT and FQNNGV. This CDR3 is CASSFRTSGHNEQFF. The CDR3 DNA is TGTGCCAGCAGCTTTAGGACTAGCGGCCACAATGAGCAGTTCTTC.

This chain joins TRBV7-9 and TRBJ2-1; D not resolved. This CDR3 has 14 amino acids. Between the trimmed V and J ends, which lost 7 bases and 6 bases, there was a span of 16 bases. CDR1 SEHNR and CDR2 FQNEAQ come from the germline V gene (reference sequence). The CDR3 loop is CASTQRDLPNEQFF. CDR3 DNA: TGTGCCAGCACCCAAAGAGACCTCCCCAATGAGCAGTTCTTC.

This clonotype was counted a few times. J is TRBJ1-5 and V is TRBV6-2 or TRBV6-3; 7 bases are shared with TRBD1. V gave up 2 bases and J gave up 5 bases; unmatched junction bases: 12. CDR3 length equals 17 residues. Germline values: CDR1 MNHEY, CDR2 SVGEGT. The CDR3 loop reads CASSYPVGGTDYQPQHF. CDR3 nucleotide sequence: TGTGCCAGCAGTTACCCAGTTGGAGGGACAGATTATCAGCCCCAGCATTTT.

This chain connects TRBV5-1 to TRBJ2-2, with D tentatively TRBD1 (6 bases). Germline assignment: CDR1 SGHRS and CDR2 YFSETQ. This CDR3 is built from 14 residues. Trimming pared 5 bases from V and 1 base from J, leaving 9 bases between. The CDR3 nucleotides are TGCGCCAGCAGGGGGGCCGAGAACACCGGGGAGCTGTTTTTT. Encoded protein: CASRGAENTGELFF.

The chain employs TRBV11-2 and TRBJ2-3; 9 bases match TRBD2. The junction had 13 bases not matched to a gene; V was cut back by 4 bases and J by 5 bases. The V gene's germline CDR1 is SGHAT and CDR2 FQNNGV. The CDR3 loop spans 17 amino acids. CDR3 amino acids: CASSYRRAGGPGDTQYF. CDR3 coding DNA: TGTGCCAGCAGCTACCGTAGGGCGGGGGGGCCGGGAGATACGCAGTATTTT.

This sequence joins TRBV12-3 or TRBV12-4 and TRBJ2-3; 9 bases are shared with TRBD2. The CDR3 covers 16 residues. With 1 base clipped from V and 2 bases from J, the junction kept 4 bases outside the gene matches. The CDR3 nucleotides are TGTGCCAGCAGTTTAGTTGGCGGGGGGGTCACAGATACGCAGTATTTT. Its translation is CASSLVGGGVTDTQYF.

This clonotype was found a few times. The junction differs from germline at one of its ends, possibly a read error. The chain has TRBV12-3 or TRBV12-4 and TRBJ2-5; the D is unclear. CDR3 length: 11 amino acids. The CDR3 here is CASRWDTIINF. CDR3 nucleotides: TGTGCCAGCCGATGGGATACGATAATCAACTTC.

This clonotype was detected a few times. The chain recombines TRBV20-1 with TRBJ1-1; 8 bases are a match to TRBD1. The CDR3 is made up of 18 amino acids. Germline V gives CDR1 DFQATT, CDR2 SNEGSKA (reference sequence). The V segment lost 6 bases and the J segment 5 bases; nucleotides outside the gene matches: 23. In DNA form, the CDR3 reads TGCAGTGCCCGACAATCATTCAGGGCAGGGGGCTGGGAGACTGAAGCTTTCTTT. Its protein product is CSARQSFRAGGWETEAFF.

The CDR3 here is CASSTGLRTEAFF. The CDR3 coding sequence is TGTGCCAGCAGTACAGGGTTACGCACTGAAGCTTTCTTT. The rearrangement links TRBV6-1 to TRBJ1-1; tentative D call: TRBD1 (6 bases). Germline-derived CDR1 and CDR2 are MNHNS and SASEGT. V was clipped by 5 bases and J by 4 bases, with 11 bases between them. The CDR3 is made up of 13 amino acids.

This rearrangement joins TRBV7-9 to TRBJ2-7; TRBD1 aligns across 10 bases. CDR3 size: 15 residues. The V gene end was trimmed by 6 bases and the J gene end by 0 bases; junction bases not matched to a gene: 5. Per germline, CDR1 SEHNR and CDR2 FQNEAQ (reference sequence). CDR3 coding DNA: TGTGCCAGCAGTGGGACAGGGGAGAGCTCCTACGAGCAGTACTTC. Protein: CASSGTGESSYEQYF. The full variable domain, rest sourced from reference TRBV7-9 and TRBJ2-7, is DTGVSQNPRHKITKRGQNVTFRCDPISEHNRLYWYRQTLGQGPEFLTYFQNEAQLEKSRLLSDRFSAERPKGSFSTLEIQRTEQGDSAMYLCASSGTGESSYEQYFGPGTRLTVT.

This clonotype has ten or more counts. The V call is TRBV7-8, the J call TRBJ2-1; D ambiguous. Germline CDR1 and CDR2: SGHVS and FQNEAQ. The CDR3 has 16 residues. Trimming removed 1 base from V and 0 bases from J, with 10 bases in between. CDR3 protein: CASSLVLASSYNEQFF. CDR3 nucleotide sequence: TGTGCCAGCAGCTTAGTTTTAGCCAGCTCCTACAATGAGCAGTTCTTC.

The chain uses TRBV5-1 and TRBJ1-4, with D possibly TRBD1 on 5 matching bases. V lost 2 bases to trimming and J lost 6 bases, with 8 bases between them. Germline CDR1 SGHRS, CDR2 YFSETQ. The CDR3 spans 13 residues. The CDR3 DNA sequence: TGCGCCAGCAGCTTTCGGGGGGATGAAAAACTGTTTTTT. Its translation: CASSFRGDEKLFF.

V gene TRBV7-9 combines with J gene TRBJ2-7, with unresolved D. In germline, CDR1 is SEHNR, CDR2 FQNEAQ (reference sequence). The CDR3 is 14 residues long. The V end was cut by 3 bases, the J end by 3 bases, with 12 bases between. This CDR3 is CASSFPTAFYEQYF. In nucleotides, the CDR3 is TGTGCCAGCAGCTTTCCCACGGCCTTCTACGAGCAGTACTTC.

The rearrangement joins TRBV11-2 to TRBJ1-6; D not resolved. From germline, CDR1 is SGHAT and CDR2 FQNNGV. This CDR3 contains 13 residues. Trimming took off 5 bases at V and 1 base at J, with 3 bases between the two ends. The CDR3: CASSPSYNSPLHF. CDR3 nucleotides: TGTGCCAGCAGCCCATCCTATAATTCACCCCTCCACTTT.

This clonotype was counted a few times. This rearrangement joins TRBV12-3 or TRBV12-4 to TRBJ1-5; 11 bases align to TRBD1. The CDR3 has 12 amino acids. Germline trimming cut 4 bases from V and 11 bases from J; bases unmatched to any gene: 1. The CDR3 loop reads CASSSGQGAQHF. The CDR3 region has the DNA TGTGCCAGCAGTTCGGGACAGGGGGCCCAGCATTTT.

A few counts support this clonotype. This CDR3 reads CASFPVPYEQYF. CDR3 DNA sequence: TGTGCCAGCTTTCCCGTCCCCTACGAGCAGTACTTC. The chain joins TRBV27 to TRBJ2-7; no clear D. V was pared by 8 bases and J by 2 bases, with 10 bases between. The CDR3 extends over 12 amino acids. Germline CDR1 is MNHEY and CDR2 is SMNVEV (reference sequence).

This chain uses TRBV7-9 with TRBJ2-1; 8 bases line up with TRBD1. CDR1 and CDR2 (germline): SEHNR, FQNEAQ (reference sequence). CDR3 length equals 15 residues. V dropped 3 bases and J dropped 7; count of bases not matched to a gene: 8. As DNA, the CDR3 is TGTGCCAGCAGCTTTAACCAGGGGGCTTTTAATGAGCAGTTCTTC. Amino acids: CASSFNQGAFNEQFF. Together with reference TRBV7-9 and TRBJ2-1, the CDR3 gives the full variable domain: DTGVSQNPRHKITKRGQNVTFRCDPISEHNRLYWYRQTLGQGPEFLTYFQNEAQLEKSRLLSDRFSAERPKGSFSTLEIQRTEQGDSAMYLCASSFNQGAFNEQFFGPGTRLTVL.